Presented here are 18 T cell receptor beta chains from one specimen sequenced in a study of TIL therapy for anti-PD-1-resistant metastatic lung cancer. This was the immunoSEQ v3 assay. Repertoires were generated with immunoSEQ multiplex PCR, while TCRdb's copy carries only in-frame clones and drops some. Among tens of thousands of clones listed, 74% were seen once. Regarding time point: pre-treatment sample, taken before nivolumab and TIL therapy. This specimen was blood, taken at baseline. These receptors were obtained from a woman between 25 and 85 years old with non-small cell lung cancer.

The genes are TRBV11-2 and TRBJ2-5, with D perhaps being TRBD1 or TRBD2 (5 bases each). V was trimmed by 1 base and J by 5 bases, leaving 11 bases between them. The germline CDR1 and CDR2 sequences are SGHAT and FQNNGV. The CDR3 covers 14 residues. The CDR3 sequence is CASSLVRGGETQYF. CDR3 coding DNA: TGTGCCAGCAGCTTAGTTCGGGGCGGGGAGACCCAGTACTTC.

The rearrangement uses TRBV11-2 and TRBJ2-1, with 7 bases that match TRBD1. CDR3 length equals 16 residues. V was pared by 1 base and J by 3 bases, with 6 bases of the junction left unmatched. Germline V gene sequence: CDR1 SGHAT, CDR2 FQNNGV. CDR3 nucleotides: TGTGCCAGCAGCTTAGGACAGGGAAAGCGCTACAATGAGCAGTTCTTC. Amino acids: CASSLGQGKRYNEQFF.

The chain recombines TRBV5-1 with TRBJ2-3, with 7 positions matching TRBD2. The CDR3 is made up of 18 amino acids. V shed 0 bases, J shed 1 base, and the junction held 11 bases outside the gene matches. The germline CDR1 and CDR2 sequences are SGHRS and YFSETQ. The CDR3 spells CASSLVGDYLSRTDTQYF. The CDR3 nucleotides are TGCGCCAGCAGCTTGGTAGGGGACTACCTATCCCGCACAGATACGCAGTATTTT.

The J gene is TRBJ2-7, the V gene TRBV4-1, with TRBD2 identical over 10 bases. The CDR3 has 15 residues. Trimming removed 3 bases from V and 2 bases from J; junction bases left unmatched: 4. Germline V CDR1 and CDR2: MGHRA, YSYEKL. CDR3 sequence (DNA): TGCGCCAGCAGCCACCCTAGCGGGAGTGCCTACGAGCAGTACTTC. This sequence encodes CASSHPSGSAYEQYF.

The table lists this clone with a few counts. This sequence joins TRBV6-5 and TRBJ2-7; TRBD2 agrees at 11 bases. The CDR3 consists of 15 residues. After removal of 2 bases from V and 2 bases from J, the junction contained 2 bases not matched to a gene. CDR1 MNHEY and CDR2 SVGAGI come from the germline V gene. CDR3 amino acids: CASSYELAGAYEQYF. CDR3 nucleotide sequence: TGTGCCAGCAGTTACGAACTAGCGGGAGCCTACGAGCAGTACTTC.

This chain links TRBV27 with TRBJ1-1; no definite D call. Germline lookup yields CDR1 MNHEY and CDR2 SMNVEV (reference sequence). Between the trimmed V and J ends, which lost 6 bases and 6 bases, there was a span of 11 bases. The CDR3 contains 12 residues. CDR3 protein: CASSRWPSEAFF. DNA of the CDR3: TGTGCCAGCAGCCGGTGGCCCTCTGAAGCTTTCTTT.

This clone showed up just once. This chain uses TRBV5-5 with TRBJ1-2; D ambiguous. Germline V lookup: CDR1 SGHKS, CDR2 YYEKEE (reference sequence). The CDR3 totals 15 residues. Trimming removed 0 bases at V and 5 bases at J, with 14 bases between. CDR3 protein: CASSLESSAAYGYTF. CDR3 nucleotides: TGTGCCAGCAGCTTGGAGTCATCCGCCGCTTATGGCTACACCTTC.

V gene TRBV18 combines with J gene TRBJ2-7; D uncertain. The ends were cut back, 4 bases at V and 2 bases at J, with 15 bases in the middle. The CDR3 covers 15 residues. Per the germline V gene, CDR1 is KGHSH and CDR2 is LQKENI. CDR3 sequence reads: CASSQGPYQAYEQYF. DNA for the CDR3: TGTGCCAGCTCACAAGGCCCTTATCAGGCCTACGAGCAGTACTTC.

The chain recombines TRBV7-2 with TRBJ2-5; no reliable D call. Germline V gene sequence: CDR1 SGHTA, CDR2 FQGNSA. There are 14 residues in the CDR3. V dropped 4 bases and J dropped 2 bases, with 11 bases sitting between them. CDR3 in amino acids: CASSSDGRQETQYF. CDR3 nucleotide sequence: TGTGCCAGCAGCTCGGACGGACGTCAAGAGACCCAGTACTTC.

The V call is TRBV5-1, the J call TRBJ2-1; 13 bases are shared with TRBD2. The CDR3 consists of 16 residues. Germline V CDR1 and CDR2: SGHRS, YFSETQ. The V segment lost 2 bases and the J segment 8 bases; nucleotides outside the gene matches: 7. CDR3 protein: CASSFTSGRAMDEQFF. Written as DNA, the CDR3 is TGCGCCAGCAGCTTTACTAGCGGGAGGGCCATGGATGAGCAGTTCTTC. Filled out from reference TRBV5-1 and TRBJ2-1, the complete variable domain reads KAGVTQTPRYLIKTRGQQVTLSCSPISGHRSVSWYQQTPGQGLQFLFEYFSETQRNKGNFPGRFSGRQFSNSRSEMNVSTLELGDSALYLCASSFTSGRAMDEQFFGPGTRLTVL.

This chain connects TRBV5-4 to TRBJ2-3; 7 positions agree with TRBD2. This CDR3 contains 17 residues. V shed 1 base, J shed 0 bases, and the junction held 8 bases outside the gene matches. CDR1 is SGHNT and CDR2 is YYREEE in the germline V gene (reference sequence). CDR3 sequence (DNA): TGTGCCAGCAGCTTGTACCGGGACTATCTAAGCACAGATACGCAGTATTTT. Encoded protein: CASSLYRDYLSTDTQYF. Based on the CDR3 plus reference TRBV5-4 and TRBJ2-3, the full variable domain is ETGVTQSPTHLIKTRGQQVTLRCSSQSGHNTVSWYQQALGQGPQFIFQYYREEENGRGNFPPRFSGLQFPNYSSELNVNALELDDSALYLCASSLYRDYLSTDTQYFGPGTRLTVL.

The V gene is TRBV7-9, the J gene TRBJ2-7, with a weak D call TRBD1 (5 bases). This CDR3 has 16 residues. CDR1 is SEHNR and CDR2 is FQNEAQ in the germline V gene (reference sequence). Trimming removed 3 bases from V and 1 base from J, with 16 bases in between. The CDR3 region has the DNA TGTGCCAGCAGCTTTACCCGACAGTTTAGATCCTACGAGCAGTACTTC. It yields the protein CASSFTRQFRSYEQYF. Full variable domain (rest looked up from reference TRBV7-9 and TRBJ2-7): DTGVSQNPRHKITKRGQNVTFRCDPISEHNRLYWYRQTLGQGPEFLTYFQNEAQLEKSRLLSDRFSAERPKGSFSTLEIQRTEQGDSAMYLCASSFTRQFRSYEQYFGPGTRLTVT.

V is TRBV5-4 and J is TRBJ2-5, with D unclear. Trimming pared 1 base from V and 1 base from J, leaving 8 bases between. This CDR3 has 14 residues. From germline, CDR1 is SGHNT and CDR2 YYREEE (reference sequence). CDR3 protein: CASSLLASQETQYF. The CDR3 DNA reads as TGTGCCAGCAGCTTGCTGGCCAGCCAAGAGACCCAGTACTTC.

The chain uses TRBV10-2 and TRBJ2-2; D perhaps matches TRBD2 (6 bases). Germline V lookup: CDR1 WSHSY, CDR2 SAAADI. V lost 0 bases to trimming and J lost 4 bases, with 15 bases between them. CDR3 size: 17 residues. The CDR3 protein is CASSESWAGSSTGELFF. Written as DNA, the CDR3 is TGCGCCAGCAGTGAGTCGTGGGCGGGAAGTAGCACCGGGGAGCTGTTTTTT.

The V call is TRBV7-2, the J call TRBJ1-4; D ambiguous. This CDR3 comprises 15 residues. V was shortened by 2 bases and J by 0 bases, with 7 bases between the two germline ends. From germline, CDR1 is SGHTA and CDR2 FQGNSA. CDR3 in amino acids: CASSLSRATNEKLFF. As DNA, the CDR3 is TGTGCCAGCAGCTTATCTAGGGCAACTAATGAAAAACTGTTTTTT.

This sequence joins TRBV18 and TRBJ2-1; 9 bases line up with TRBD1. CDR1 and CDR2 (germline): KGHSH, LQKENI. Losses at the gene ends were 3 bases for V and 7 bases for J; bases not matched to a gene: 10. CDR3 length: 16 residues. The CDR3 is CASSPRPGQGDNEQFF. The CDR3 DNA sequence: TGTGCCAGCTCACCTAGGCCGGGACAGGGTGATAATGAGCAGTTCTTC. Supplemented by reference TRBV18 and TRBJ2-1, the full variable domain reads NAGVMQNPRHLVRRRGQEARLRCSPMKGHSHVYWYRQLPEEGLKFMVYLQKENIIDESGMPKERFSAEFPKEGPSILRIQQVVRGDSAAYFCASSPRPGQGDNEQFFGPGTRLTVL.

This clone was observed a single time. The chain has TRBV5-6 and TRBJ2-3, with D tentatively TRBD2 (6 bases). Trimming left V 4 bases short and J 0 bases short, with 9 bases between. The length of the CDR3 is 14 residues. Germline V gene sequence: CDR1 SGHDT, CDR2 YYEEEE. CDR3 sequence reads: CASSTGTSTDTQYF. The CDR3 DNA is TGTGCCAGCAGCACCGGGACTAGCACAGATACGCAGTATTTT.

V is TRBV9 and J is TRBJ2-1; possible D gene TRBD1, 6 bases. Per the germline V gene, CDR1 is SGDLS and CDR2 is YYNGEE. The CDR3 is 11 residues long. V was cut by 0 bases and J by 15 bases, with 10 bases left in between. In DNA, the CDR3 is TGTGCCAGCAGCGTAGAAGGGGGACCGTTCTTC. It encodes CASSVEGGPFF.